The 6 T cell receptor beta chains in this list originate from one sample, sequenced in a study of shared clonotypes between healthy human individuals (dated by TCRdb to about 2020). CD8 naive samples were CD45RO-negative cells positively selected for CCR7, giving a CD45RA+CCR7+ population that excluded TemRA cells. Receptors were amplified or captured by the immunoSEQ multiplex PCR assay. This immuneACCESS table, as held by TCRdb, lists in-frame sequences with V and J called but not all clones. Of the missing ones, under half trace to an unresolved V gene in checked studies; the others have no known cause. The table for this sample lists roughly 770,000 clones; 96% of them were counted only once. Less than 0.25% of the sample is taken by the ten largest. The sample consisted of naive CD8+ T cells sorted from blood. The sample's cell subset or site, from its label and the paper: CD45RA+CCR7+. These receptors all come from a man younger than 45 in good health.

V gene TRBV11-2 combines with J gene TRBJ2-3; a weak D match, TRBD2 (6 bases). The germline CDR1 and CDR2 sequences are SGHAT and FQNNGV. V was shortened by 8 bases and J by 0 bases, with 15 bases between the two germline ends. This CDR3 region has 15 residues. Written as DNA, the CDR3 is TGTGCCAGCGCCTTCGGGAGCGGGAGCACAGATACGCAGTATTTT. Its translation is CASAFGSGSTDTQYF.

The J gene is TRBJ2-7, the V gene TRBV7-9; TRBD2 agrees at 8 bases. V trimming: 2 bases; J trimming: 4 bases; junction bases outside the gene matches: 10. The CDR3 has 16 residues. Germline V CDR1 and CDR2: SEHNR, FQNEAQ (reference sequence). The CDR3 DNA is TGTGCCAGCAGCTTACGAGCGGGAGTTGGTCCATACGAGCAGTACTTC. It is translated as CASSLRAGVGPYEQYF. The variable domain in full, with the rest retrieved from reference TRBV7-9 and TRBJ2-7, is DTGVSQNPRHKITKRGQNVTFRCDPISEHNRLYWYRQTLGQGPEFLTYFQNEAQLEKSRLLSDRFSAERPKGSFSTLEIQRTEQGDSAMYLCASSLRAGVGPYEQYFGPGTRLTVT.

Comment on this clone: Distinct nucleotide sequences in the sample also encode this CDR3. The chain is built from TRBV27 and TRBJ2-7; 12 nucleotides align to TRBD2. CDR3 length: 14 amino acids. V was pared by 5 bases and J by 4 bases, with 3 bases of the junction left unmatched. Per the germline V gene, CDR1 is MNHEY and CDR2 is SMNVEV (reference sequence). CDR3: CASSLGTSGYEQYF. The CDR3 bases are TGTGCCAGCAGTCTAGGGACTAGCGGGTACGAGCAGTACTTC.

Only one count was recorded for this clone. This chain joins TRBV6-5 and TRBJ1-1, with D hard to call. V was shortened by 8 bases and J by 1 base, with 11 bases between the two germline ends. CDR3 length equals 13 residues. Germline V gives CDR1 MNHEY, CDR2 SVGAGI. This chain's CDR3 is CASSLGANTEAFF. CDR3 bases: TGTGCCAGCTCACTTGGTGCGAACACTGAAGCTTTCTTT.

This chain uses TRBV27 with TRBJ2-7, with D perhaps TRBD2 (7 bases). Germline loops: CDR1 MNHEY, CDR2 SMNVEV (reference sequence). This CDR3 has 14 amino acids. Trimming shortened V by 2 bases and J by 2 bases, and 10 bases separated the two germline ends. CDR3 loop: CASSLGGDTYEQYF. The CDR3 DNA reads as TGTGCCAGCAGTTTAGGGGGGGACACCTACGAGCAGTACTTC.

The chain employs TRBV6-1 and TRBJ1-5; 9 positions match TRBD1. Germline trimming cut 1 base from V and 5 bases from J; bases unmatched to any gene: 18. This CDR3 is built from 20 residues. Looked up from germline, CDR1 is MNHNS and CDR2 is SASEGT. The CDR3 DNA is TGTGCCAGCAGTGAAGAGCTAGGACAGGGGTATCGATTGGGGTATCAGCCCCAGCATTTT. Residues: CASSEELGQGYRLGYQPQHF.